This entry lists 21 T cell receptor beta chains sequenced from one sample in a study of cytomegalovirus exposure and HLA in healthy donors (dated by TCRdb to about 2017). The library was prepared using the immunoSEQ multiplex PCR assay. For the multiplex PCR, a mixture combining 60 forward primers for TCR Vbeta segments and 13 reverse primers for TCR Jbeta segments was used. TCRdb obtained this table from immuneACCESS and retained in-frame rearrangements with V and J assigned. These tables miss some clones; where compared with another copy, unresolved V genes account for less than half of the shortfall, and the remainder is unexplained. The sample data list 200,000 or so clones, and 82% of these were observed just once. 0.098% of the sample is in the top ten clones. The sequenced sample consisted of PBMCs. These receptors all come from a boy between 2 and 10 years old in good health and CMV-seronegative.

V is TRBV6-1 and J is TRBJ1-2; a possible D gene is TRBD1 (6 bases). CDR1 is MNHNS and CDR2 is SASEGT in the germline V gene. The CDR3 sequence is 14 residues long. The V gene lost 4 bases and the J gene lost 8 bases, with 17 bases spanning the gap. This CDR3 reads CASSATGSLTGYTF. The DNA of the CDR3 is TGTGCCAGCAGTGCTACAGGGAGCCTAACCGGCTACACCTTC.

The gene calls are TRBV9 and TRBJ2-7; 12 bases map to TRBD1. J gave up 1 base and V 0 bases, and 2 bases lay outside the gene matches. The CDR3 is 16 residues long. The germline CDR1 and CDR2 sequences are SGDLS and YYNGEE. CDR3 nucleotides: TGTGCCAGCAGCGTAGGGGGACAGGGGGCATCCTACGAGCAGTACTTC. Its protein is CASSVGGQGASYEQYF.

V and J are TRBV5-8 and TRBJ2-3; 10 nucleotides agree with TRBD2. Germline V lookup: CDR1 SGHTS, CDR2 YDEGEE. The CDR3 runs 17 residues. J gave up 1 base and V 4 bases, and 9 bases lay outside the gene matches. CDR3 residues: CASSPVTTSGGTDTQYF. CDR3 coding DNA: TGTGCCAGCAGCCCCGTGACTACTAGCGGGGGCACAGATACGCAGTATTTT.

The chain employs TRBV5-1 and TRBJ2-5; 8 bases are shared with TRBD2. CDR3 length: 17 amino acids. Germline V lookup: CDR1 SGHRS, CDR2 YFSETQ. V lost 1 base and J lost 2; bases outside the gene matches: 10. Written as DNA, the CDR3 is TGCGCCAGCAGCTTGCTACGGGCGGGGGGACTACAAGAGACCCAGTACTTC. Translating gives CASSLLRAGGLQETQYF.

This clone occurred a few times. The chain couples TRBV5-6 to TRBJ2-7; 7 bases are a match to TRBD2. The CDR3 extends over 15 amino acids. Looked up from germline, CDR1 is SGHDT and CDR2 is YYEEEE. V gave up 3 bases and J gave up 5 bases; unmatched junction bases: 11. CDR3 DNA: TGTGCCAGCAGCTGGGGGGGACGAGGCTCGAACGAGCAGTACTTC. Protein product: CASSWGGRGSNEQYF.

This clone was seen a handful of times. The rearrangement joins TRBV18 to TRBJ1-1; TRBD1 is a possible D gene (5 bases). The V and J ends lost 3 bases and 4 bases respectively, with 12 bases between them. The CDR3 consists of 14 residues. Germline V gives CDR1 KGHSH, CDR2 LQKENI. The CDR3 reads CASSPRGGSTEAFF. The CDR3 nucleotides read TGTGCCAGCTCACCCCGCGGGGGGAGCACTGAAGCTTTCTTT.

With regard to this clone: One junction end disagrees with the germline gene, perhaps due to a read error. The chain is built from TRBV7-7 and TRBJ1-6; 10 bases map to TRBD1. This CDR3 is 14 amino acids long. CDR1 SSHAT and CDR2 FNYEAQ come from the germline V gene (reference sequence). CDR3 protein: CASRTGQGRSPLHF. CDR3 nucleotide sequence: TGTGCTAGCAGGACGGGACAGGGGAGATCACCCCTCCACTTT.

CDR3 sequence: CASSLWRDGYTF. The CDR3 DNA reads TGTGCCAGCAGCTTGTGGAGGGATGGCTACACCTTC. The J gene is TRBJ1-2, the V gene TRBV5-6; D remains ambiguous. The V end was cut by 1 base, the J end by 6 bases, with 7 bases between. CDR1 and CDR2 from the germline V gene are SGHDT and YYEEEE. The CDR3 contains 12 residues.

The chain is built from TRBV25-1 and TRBJ1-2, with unresolved D. Trimming cost V 1 base and J 4 bases, with 10 bases left between them. Germline lookup yields CDR1 MGHDK and CDR2 SYGVNS. CDR3 size: 14 residues. In nucleotides, the CDR3 is TGTGCCAGCAGTGAATTCGGGGTCGGCTATGGCTACACCTTC. Translated, it gives CASSEFGVGYGYTF.

V usage is TRBV4-3 and J usage is TRBJ2-3, with D possibly TRBD2 on 6 matching bases. Per germline, CDR1 LGHNA and CDR2 YSLEER. The ends were cut back, 0 bases at V and 1 base at J, with 11 bases in the middle. This CDR3 comprises 16 residues. The CDR3 loop reads CASSQDWGTRTDTQYF. The CDR3 nucleotides read TGCGCCAGCAGCCAAGATTGGGGGACTCGCACAGATACGCAGTATTTT.

The CDR3 DNA is TGCGCCAGCAGCCAAGAAGCGGGCTCCCTCTACGAGCAGTACTTC. It encodes CASSQEAGSLYEQYF. V gene TRBV4-1 combines with J gene TRBJ2-7, with D possibly TRBD2 on 6 matching bases. Trimming stripped 0 bases from V and 3 bases from J, with 12 bases between. CDR1 and CDR2 from the germline V gene are MGHRA and YSYEKL. CDR3 length: 15 residues.

This clone was counted only a few times. This chain connects TRBV13 to TRBJ1-2, with 7 positions matching TRBD1. Germline CDR1 reads PRHDT; CDR2 reads FYEKMQ (reference sequence). V dropped 5 bases and J dropped 6; count of bases not matched to a gene: 12. CDR3 length: 15 amino acids. The chain's CDR3 is CASSIRAGGFNGYTF. The CDR3 coding sequence is TGTGCCAGCAGCATCAGGGCAGGGGGATTTAATGGCTACACCTTC. Full variable domain (missing parts from reference TRBV13 and TRBJ1-2): AAGVIQSPRHLIKEKRETATLKCYPIPRHDTVYWYQQGPGQDPQFLISFYEKMQSDKGSIPDRFSAQQFSDYHSELNMSSLELGDSALYFCASSIRAGGFNGYTFGSGTRLTVV.

This sequence joins TRBV7-9 and TRBJ1-2; TRBD1 might be the D (5 bases). The CDR3 length is 14 residues. Trimming took 8 bases from V and 2 from J, leaving 15 bases between them. The V gene's germline CDR1 is SEHNR and CDR2 FQNEAQ (reference sequence). The DNA of the CDR3 is TGTGCCAGCGGGGGAGAGGGGAGGAACTATGGCTACACCTTC. Amino acids: CASGGEGRNYGYTF.

This chain joins TRBV5-6 and TRBJ1-2; unclear D gene. Germline V gives CDR1 SGHDT, CDR2 YYEEEE. The CDR3 is 12 amino acids. The V gene lost 1 base and the J gene lost 4 bases, with 5 bases spanning the gap. For the CDR3, the DNA is TGTGCCAGCAGCTTGACAGTCTATGGCTACACCTTC. Residues: CASSLTVYGYTF.

The V and J genes are TRBV7-9 and TRBJ2-7; perhaps TRBD1 as D (6 bases). V was trimmed by 3 bases and J by 3 bases, leaving 9 bases between them. The CDR3 has 13 amino acids. Germline V gives CDR1 SEHNR, CDR2 FQNEAQ (reference sequence). The CDR3 spells CASSFGQHYEQYF. CDR3 DNA sequence: TGTGCCAGCAGCTTCGGACAGCACTACGAGCAGTACTTC.

This clone appeared once. The chain joins TRBV7-2 to TRBJ1-1; possibly TRBD1 for D (6 bases). The CDR3 totals 15 residues. The germline V and J ends were trimmed by 2 bases and 0 bases, with 10 bases remaining between them. The germline gives CDR1 SGHTA, CDR2 FQGNSA. The CDR3 sequence: CASSLRPGVNTEAFF. CDR3 bases: TGTGCCAGCAGCTTAAGGCCAGGGGTGAACACTGAAGCTTTCTTT.

The chain combines TRBV2 with TRBJ2-3, with unresolved D. Germline V gene sequence: CDR1 SNHLY, CDR2 FYNNEI. The V gene lost 5 bases and the J gene lost 2 bases, with 5 bases spanning the gap. This CDR3 has 12 residues. The CDR3 nucleotides are TGTGCCAGCAGTATAGCCACAGATACGCAGTATTTT. This encodes CASSIATDTQYF.

A single count supports this clone. Other DNA variants within this sample encode the same CDR3. The chain is built from TRBV25-1 and TRBJ1-2, with a weak D call TRBD1 (6 bases). Trimming took 5 bases from V and 3 from J, leaving 13 bases between them. Germline values: CDR1 MGHDK, CDR2 SYGVNS. This CDR3 contains 14 residues. The CDR3 sequence: CASSTHPGDYGYTF. In DNA, the CDR3 is TGTGCCAGCAGTACTCATCCAGGGGACTATGGCTACACCTTC.

The V call is TRBV7-9, the J call TRBJ2-7, with a possible D match to TRBD1 (5 bases). This CDR3 is built from 14 residues. The V gene's germline CDR1 is SEHNR and CDR2 FQNEAQ (reference sequence). With 5 bases removed from V and 7 bases from J, the gap between germline ends came to 18 bases. The CDR3 DNA follows: TGTGCCAGCAGCCCTCAGGGTTATAACACTGAGCAGTACTTC. Its translation is CASSPQGYNTEQYF.

J is TRBJ2-1 and V is TRBV6-5; TRBD2 agrees at 11 bases. The V gene end was trimmed by 5 bases and the J gene end by 9 bases; junction bases not matched to a gene: 9. CDR1 MNHEY and CDR2 SVGAGI come from the germline V gene. The CDR3 sequence is 15 residues long. The CDR3 is CASSIGASGGPEQFF. The CDR3 DNA reads as TGTGCCAGCAGTATAGGGGCTAGCGGGGGGCCTGAGCAGTTCTTC.

The rearrangement links TRBV18 to TRBJ1-2, with 9 positions matching TRBD1. Germline V CDR1 and CDR2: KGHSH, LQKENI. The CDR3 runs to 17 residues. The trim removed 3 bases at V and 7 bases at J, leaving 15 bases unmatched. The CDR3 DNA reads TGTGCCAGCTCACCCTCGTGGGGAAAGGGACAGGGAGGTGGCTACACCTTC. This gives the protein CASSPSWGKGQGGGYTF.